This is a list of T cell receptor beta chains from one sample in a study of Ad26.COV2.S vaccination and SARS-CoV-2 variants. Only in-frame clones appear in the TCRdb table, and some are missing; sequencing was by immunoSEQ multiplex PCR. The sample includes fewer than 500,000 clones, approximately 92% of them seen just once. Here the sequenced sample was peripheral blood, taken in a trial of Ad26.COV2.S vaccine versus placebo. The receptors were gathered from a person between 18 and 65 years old who received the Ad26.COV2.S COVID-19 vaccine or a placebo. Each CDR3 is given with its conserved first and last residue. Fields, in order: J gene, V gene, CDR3 length, D gene, clone size, CDR3 protein, CDR3 DNA. D genes are given only for firm matches. The size field is filled for only some rows; it gives once, few, many or a size class.

TRBJ2-7	TRBV28	12	.	.	CASTGSAYEQYF	TGTGCCAGCACTGGTAGCGCCTACGAGCAGTACTTC
TRBJ2-5	TRBV10-1	14	.	.	CASPRRGGSETQYF	TGCGCCAGTCCGAGAAGGGGGGGGTCGGAGACCCAGTACTTC
TRBJ2-3	TRBV7-9	16	TRBD1	once	CASSLKRGQSTDTQYF	TGTGCCAGCAGCTTGAAGAGGGGACAGAGCACAGATACGCAGTATTTT
TRBJ2-7	TRBV10-3	14	TRBD1	.	CAHRGGQGAYEQYF	TGTGCCCACCGGGGGGGACAGGGGGCCTACGAGCAGTACTTC
TRBJ1-6	TRBV28	15	.	once	CASSKTGFGYSPLHF	TGTGCCAGCAGCAAGACAGGTTTCGGATACTCACCCCTCCACTTT
TRBJ2-7	TRBV5-6	17	TRBD1	.	CASSLAYQGDLLIEQYF	TGTGCCAGCAGCTTGGCCTATCAGGGGGACCTACTCATCGAGCAGTACTTC
TRBJ1-5	TRBV6-5	14	.	.	CASSYSRGNQPQHF	TGTGCCAGCAGTTACTCCCGGGGCAATCAGCCCCAGCATTTT
TRBJ2-5	TRBV30	15	.	.	CAWSGRGAKGETQYF	TGTGCCTGGAGTGGTCGGGGGGCGAAGGGAGAGACCCAGTACTTC
TRBJ2-7	TRBV9	15	TRBD2	.	CASSVGTSGSREQYF	TGTGCCAGCAGCGTAGGGACTAGCGGGAGTCGCGAGCAGTACTTC
TRBJ1-4	TRBV6-5	14	TRBD1	once	CASRGQSTNEKLFF	TGTGCCAGCAGGGGACAGTCAACTAATGAAAAACTGTTTTTT
TRBJ1-2	TRBV6-1	15	TRBD1	once	CASSEGQALGYGYTF	TGTGCCAGCAGTGAGGGACAGGCCTTGGGCTATGGCTACACCTTC
TRBJ2-1	TRBV2	15	.	.	CASSEAWIAYNEQFF	TGTGCCAGCAGTGAAGCTTGGATAGCGTACAATGAGCAGTTCTTC
TRBJ1-1	TRBV6-2/TRBV6-3	17	TRBD1	.	CASSSRTGGLGFTEAFF	TGTGCCAGCAGTTCCAGGACAGGGGGTCTTGGTTTCACTGAAGCTTTCTTT
TRBJ1-6	TRBV6-4	13	.	.	CASRGAGNSPLHF	TGTGCCAGCAGGGGGGCTGGTAATTCACCCCTCCACTTT
TRBJ2-7	TRBV5-4	15	TRBD2	few	CASSLKLAGHNEQYF	TGTGCCAGCAGCTTGAAACTAGCGGGACATAACGAGCAGTACTTC
TRBJ1-4	TRBV28	14	TRBD1	.	CASSPGQGVIGLFF	TGTGCCAGCAGTCCGGGACAGGGGGTTATCGGACTGTTTTTT
TRBJ1-4	TRBV6-5	12	.	.	CASGRTNEKLFF	TGTGCCAGCGGCCGGACTAATGAAAAACTGTTTTTT
TRBJ2-7	TRBV4-3	15	TRBD1	.	CASSQVGQGPYEQYF	TGCGCCAGCAGCCAAGTGGGACAGGGTCCCTACGAGCAGTACTTC
TRBJ2-7	TRBV4-2	17	.	.	CASSPSVLGGLEDEQYF	TGTGCCAGCAGCCCAAGCGTATTAGGGGGGCTAGAAGACGAGCAGTACTTC
TRBJ2-7	TRBV6-2/TRBV6-3	12	.	.	CASSSDPYEQYF	TGTGCCAGCAGTTCCGACCCCTACGAGCAGTACTTC
TRBJ2-4	TRBV3-1/TRBV3-2	17	.	.	CASSPGTQGRAKNIQYF	TGTGCCAGCAGCCCGGGGACACAGGGTCGAGCCAAAAACATTCAGTACTTC
TRBJ2-2	TRBV5-5	15	TRBD1	once	CASSLRAQGTGELFF	TGTGCCAGCAGCTTGAGGGCACAGGGGACCGGGGAGCTGTTTTTT
TRBJ1-2	TRBV9	15	TRBD1	.	CASSEWTGGGYGYTF	TGTGCCAGCAGCGAATGGACAGGGGGAGGCTATGGCTACACCTTC
TRBJ2-7	TRBV4-1	14	.	.	CASSPGTSNYEQYF	TGCGCCAGCAGCCCCGGGACATCAAACTACGAGCAGTACTTC
TRBJ1-5	TRBV4-1	17	TRBD1	.	CASSLWTGPNSNQPQHF	TGCGCCAGCAGCCTCTGGACAGGCCCAAATAGCAATCAGCCCCAGCATTTT
TRBJ2-7	TRBV7-6	13	.	.	CASSLDTTYEQYF	TGTGCCAGCAGCTTAGACACCACCTACGAGCAGTACTTC
TRBJ2-7	TRBV7-2	14	TRBD1	few	CASSPRDSPTKQYF	TGTGCCAGCAGTCCCCGGGACAGCCCTACGAAGCAGTACTTC
TRBJ2-1	TRBV2	18	TRBD1	.	CASRHRTGEGRWVNEQFF	TGTGCCAGCAGACACAGGACAGGGGAGGGAAGGTGGGTCAATGAGCAGTTCTTC
TRBJ1-3	TRBV5-6	17	.	.	CASSLGSPSYSGNTIYF	TGTGCCAGCAGCTTAGGTTCACCCAGCTACTCTGGAAACACCATATATTTT
TRBJ1-2	TRBV10-3	19	TRBD1	.	CAISPTGQGALISEEGYTF	TGTGCCATCAGTCCTACCGGACAGGGGGCGCTGATTTCTGAGGAGGGCTACACCTTC
TRBJ2-5	TRBV28	13	.	.	CASSLSLEETQYF	TGTGCCAGCAGTTTATCTCTTGAAGAGACCCAGTACTTC
TRBJ1-6	TRBV19	14	.	.	CASSIASYNSPLHF	TGTGCCAGTAGTATCGCCAGCTATAATTCACCCCTCCACTTT
TRBJ2-5	TRBV9	15	.	.	CASSVGADSQETQYF	TGTGCCAGCAGCGTAGGGGCGGACAGCCAAGAGACCCAGTACTTC
TRBJ2-3	TRBV27	18	TRBD1	.	CASSKTGLDRGVADTQYF	TGTGCCAGCAGTAAAACCGGTTTAGACAGGGGCGTTGCAGATACGCAGTATTTT
TRBJ2-3	TRBV19	14	.	.	CASRQPLATDTQYF	TGTGCCAGCCGCCAGCCCTTAGCCACAGATACGCAGTATTTT
TRBJ1-5	TRBV11-2	14	.	.	CASSLWGGDQPQHF	TGTGCCAGCAGCTTATGGGGAGGGGATCAGCCCCAGCATTTT
TRBJ2-1	TRBV5-1	13	.	.	CASSFPSPDEQFF	TGCGCCAGCAGCTTTCCCAGCCCCGATGAGCAGTTCTTC